Listed below are T cell receptor beta chains from one sample, sequenced in a study of control samples from healthy donors and cancer patients. The method was immunoSEQ multiplex PCR; TCRdb's version includes in-frame clones alone and lacks a portion of them. The table includes under 450,000 clones, around nine tenths detected once. The sequencing input was PBMCs. The receptors stem from a man aged 40-50 years with head and neck cancer. The CDR3 runs from the conserved cysteine through the conserved F or W. The order of the fields is D gene, V gene, J gene, clone size, CDR3 protein, CDR3 DNA. A D gene is named only where the DNA matches it firmly. Clone size is stated in some rows and not others, as once, few, many or a class when expanded.

TRBD1	TRBV12-3/TRBV12-4	TRBJ2-7	NA	CASSIQGLWEQYF	TGTGCCAGCAGTATACAGGGGCTCTGGGAGCAGTACTTC
TRBD1	TRBV4-1	TRBJ2-7	NA	CASSLDRDGSYEQYF	TGCGCCAGCAGTCTGGACAGGGATGGCTCCTACGAGCAGTACTTC
NA	TRBV6-5	TRBJ1-1	NA	CASSYSRGMNTEAFF	TGTGCCAGCAGTTACTCGAGGGGTATGAACACTGAAGCTTTCTTT
TRBD1	TRBV5-6	TRBJ2-5	NA	CASSEDRGETQYF	TGTGCCAGCAGCGAGGACAGGGGAGAGACCCAGTACTTC
TRBD2	TRBV7-9	TRBJ2-2	few	CASFGLAGGSPIGELFF	TGTGCCAGTTTCGGACTAGCGGGAGGGTCACCGATCGGGGAGCTGTTTTTT
NA	TRBV7-9	TRBJ1-5	NA	CASSLPGLPQHF	TGTGCCAGCAGCCTCCCGGGATTGCCCCAGCATTTT
NA	TRBV14	TRBJ2-6	once	CASSPLLGLGSGANVLTF	TGTGCCAGCTCCCCCCTTCTGGGCCTGGGTTCTGGGGCCAACGTCCTGACTTTC
NA	TRBV21-1	TRBJ1-1	NA	CASSPPGVNTEAFF	TGTGCCAGCAGCCCCCCGGGGGTGAACACTGAAGCTTTCTTT
NA	TRBV19	TRBJ1-4	NA	CASRDLGGLKGKLFF	TGTGCCAGTAGGGACCTTGGGGGGTTGAAAGGAAAACTGTTTTTT
NA	TRBV4-3	TRBJ1-2	NA	CASSQNLGYGLYGYTF	TGCGCCAGCAGCCAGAACCTAGGGTACGGGCTCTATGGCTACACCTTC
NA	TRBV3-1/TRBV3-2	TRBJ1-3	NA	CASSPQRFSGNTIYF	TGTGCCAGCAGCCCGCAGCGATTCTCTGGAAACACCATATATTTT
TRBD2	TRBV6-5	TRBJ2-1	NA	CASSYQVGGAEEQFF	TGTGCCAGCAGTTACCAGGTCGGGGGGGCCGAGGAGCAGTTCTTC
NA	TRBV5-1	TRBJ2-7	NA	CASSLTEPYGQYF	TGCGCCAGCAGCTTGACAGAACCCTACGGGCAGTACTTC
NA	TRBV13	TRBJ1-6	NA	CASSLGNSPLHF	TGTGCCAGCAGCTTAGGAAATTCACCCCTCCACTTT
NA	TRBV28	TRBJ2-5	NA	CASLGFLQETQYF	TGTGCCAGCTTAGGTTTCCTCCAAGAGACCCAGTACTTC
TRBD2	TRBV5-1	TRBJ2-2	NA	CASSLSGTHTGELFF	TGCGCCAGCAGCCTTAGCGGGACCCACACCGGGGAGCTGTTTTTT
NA	TRBV19	TRBJ1-6	NA	CASSRGRTDNSPLHF	TGTGCCAGTAGTAGAGGACGTACGGATAATTCACCCCTCCACTTT
NA	TRBV5-1	TRBJ1-4	NA	CASSPGGVTNEKLFF	TGCGCCAGCAGCCCCGGAGGCGTGACTAATGAAAAACTGTTTTTT
NA	TRBV24-1	TRBJ2-1	NA	CATSDLGGADYNEQFF	TGTGCCACCAGTGACCTGGGCGGGGCAGACTACAATGAGCAGTTCTTC
NA	TRBV14	TRBJ1-2	NA	CASSQATGGNYGYTF	TGTGCCAGCAGCCAAGCAACAGGAGGGAACTATGGCTACACCTTC
TRBD2	TRBV2	TRBJ2-1	NA	CASRPGLAGGSRREQFF	TGTGCCAGCAGGCCGGGACTAGCGGGAGGGAGTAGGCGTGAGCAGTTCTTC
NA	TRBV5-6	TRBJ2-1	NA	CASSQGLTGTFYNEQFF	TGTGCCAGCAGCCAGGGGTTGACGGGGACCTTCTACAATGAGCAGTTCTTC
TRBD1	TRBV29-1	TRBJ2-2	NA	CSARTGSGELFF	TGCAGCGCCAGGACAGGGTCCGGGGAGCTGTTTTTT
NA	TRBV19	TRBJ1-4	NA	CASSTRRVGAEKLFF	TGTGCCAGTAGTACACGGAGGGTCGGGGCTGAAAAACTGTTTTTT
TRBD1	TRBV5-6	TRBJ1-4	NA	CASSSDREAEKLFF	TGTGCCAGCAGCTCCGACAGGGAAGCTGAAAAACTGTTTTTT
TRBD1	TRBV6-6	TRBJ2-3	once	CASSSAQGADTQYF	TGTGCCAGCAGCTCGGCACAGGGGGCAGATACGCAGTATTTT
TRBD1	TRBV7-2	TRBJ2-2	NA	CASSIEGGNTPGELFF	TGTGCCAGCAGCATAGAAGGGGGCAACACACCCGGGGAGCTGTTTTTT
TRBD1	TRBV19	TRBJ1-6	NA	CASSIKPPGQFNSPLHF	TGTGCCAGTAGTATAAAACCCCCGGGACAGTTTAATTCACCCCTCCACTTT
TRBD2	TRBV10-1	TRBJ2-7	NA	CARPGTSRYEQYF	TGCGCCAGACCCGGGACTAGCAGGTACGAGCAGTACTTC
NA	TRBV28	TRBJ2-3	NA	CASSSDSSTDTQYF	TGTGCCAGCAGTTCCGACAGTAGCACAGATACGCAGTATTTT
NA	TRBV6-1	TRBJ2-1	NA	CASSPISDNEQFF	TGTGCCAGCAGTCCCATCTCCGACAATGAGCAGTTCTTC